This is a list of T cell receptor beta chains from one sample in a study of cytomegalovirus exposure and HLA in healthy donors. TCRdb's copy holds only in-frame clones and misses some; the assay was immunoSEQ multiplex PCR. The sample has 150,000 to 200,000 clones, approximately 84% seen once. The specimen sequenced was PBMCs. These receptors came from a girl aged 10-17 years in good health and CMV-seropositive. The CDR3 runs from the conserved cysteine through the conserved F or W. D genes are given only for firm matches. Size tells how often a clone was seen (once, few, many) or the class of an expanded clone, and some rows leave it out.

- | TRBJ1-2 | TRBV6-1 | - | CASSFRGEYGYTF | TGTGCCAGCAGTTTCAGGGGCGAATATGGCTACACCTTC
- | TRBJ1-5 | TRBV6-6 | - | CASSSKGYQPQHF | TGTGCCAGCAGTTCTAAGGGGTATCAGCCCCAGCATTTT
- | TRBJ2-7 | TRBV7-6 | - | CASSLVGLGGSEQYF | TGTGCCAGCAGCTTAGTTGGACTAGGGGGTTCCGAGCAGTACTTC
- | TRBJ2-1 | TRBV29-1 | TRBD1 | CSVVVTGGFYNEQFF | TGCAGCGTTGTTGTTACAGGGGGCTTTTACAATGAGCAGTTCTTC
few | TRBJ1-1 | TRBV5-1 | - | CASSSPRNTEAFF | TGCGCCAGCAGCTCCCCCAGGAACACTGAAGCTTTCTTT
- | TRBJ1-5 | TRBV12-5 | - | CASGFRRGQPQHF | TGTGCTAGTGGTTTCCGCCGCGGGCAGCCCCAGCATTTT
- | TRBJ1-4 | TRBV6-5 | - | CASSYTGGLDEKLFF | TGTGCCAGCAGTTACACGGGAGGGCTTGATGAAAAACTGTTTTTT
- | TRBJ2-1 | TRBV9 | TRBD2 | CASSVEGLAGVNEQFF | TGTGCCAGCAGCGTAGAGGGACTAGCGGGGGTCAATGAGCAGTTCTTC
- | TRBJ2-6 | TRBV5-8 | - | CASSPRTASPHSGANVLTF | TGTGCCAGCAGCCCACGAACAGCATCACCCCACTCTGGGGCCAACGTCCTGACTTTC
- | TRBJ1-1 | TRBV2 | - | CASRAGRLNTEAFF | TGTGCCAGCAGAGCGGGACGGTTGAACACTGAAGCTTTCTTT
- | TRBJ1-2 | TRBV10-1 | TRBD1 | CASSRQGGYGYTF | TGCGCCAGCAGCAGACAGGGCGGATATGGCTACACCTTC
- | TRBJ1-6 | TRBV6-1 | TRBD1 | CASSSRDRVNSPLHF | TGTGCCAGCAGCTCCCGGGACAGGGTTAATTCACCCCTCCACTTT
- | TRBJ2-7 | TRBV9 | TRBD1 | CASSEGVTGETYEQYF | TGTGCCAGCAGCGAGGGGGTGACAGGGGAAACCTACGAGCAGTACTTC
once | TRBJ1-1 | TRBV6-6 | - | CASSHGGTEAFF | TGTGCCAGCAGCCACGGGGGAACTGAAGCTTTCTTT
- | TRBJ1-5 | TRBV28 | - | CASIGAGPYQPQHF | TGTGCCAGCATAGGTGCAGGGCCGTATCAGCCCCAGCATTTT